Following are 29 T cell receptor beta chains from one sample sequenced in a study of OX40 agonist ivuxolimab in advanced cancers. This table comes from immunoSEQ multiplex PCR, and its TCRdb copy is limited to in-frame clones, with some not included. Here the sample spans roughly 49,000 clones, 65% to 90% being singletons. Here the sequenced sample was CD4+ or CD8+ T cells sorted from blood, taken in a trial of the OX40 agonist ivuxolimab. The receptors come from an adult with an advanced solid tumor such as melanoma, head and neck, liver or kidney cancer.

The chain carries TRBV5-8 and TRBJ1-4; maybe TRBD1 (6 bases). The CDR3 has 17 residues. Germline loops: CDR1 SGHTS, CDR2 YDEGEE. Trimming removed 1 base from V and 4 bases from J, with 17 bases in between. CDR3 amino acids: CASSLKSPGTSNEKLFF. Here the CDR3 DNA reads TGTGCCAGCAGCTTGAAATCCCCCGGGACAAGTAATGAAAAACTGTTTTTT.

The gene calls are TRBV7-9 and TRBJ2-1, with 11 positions matching TRBD2. Unmatched junction bases numbered 6, after V lost 5 bases and J lost 6 bases. CDR1 is SEHNR, CDR2 FQNEAQ, per germline (reference sequence). This CDR3 spans 15 amino acids. The CDR3 loop is CASSPPGTSGNEQFF. Here the CDR3 DNA reads TGTGCCAGCAGCCCACCCGGGACTAGCGGCAATGAGCAGTTCTTC. Full variable domain (outside the CDR3, taken from reference TRBV7-9 and TRBJ2-1): DTGVSQNPRHKITKRGQNVTFRCDPISEHNRLYWYRQTLGQGPEFLTYFQNEAQLEKSRLLSDRFSAERPKGSFSTLEIQRTEQGDSAMYLCASSPPGTSGNEQFFGPGTRLTVL.

This clone was detected only once. V is TRBV28 and J is TRBJ2-7; 9 nucleotides align to TRBD1. Germline V gene lookup returns CDR1 MDHEN and CDR2 SYDVKM. The junction had 6 bases not matched to a gene; V was cut back by 5 bases and J by 4 bases. This CDR3 comprises 14 residues. Written as DNA, the CDR3 is TGTGCCAGCAGTAACCGGGACAGGGCATACGAGCAGTACTTC. Its translation: CASSNRDRAYEQYF.

This sequence joins TRBV6-5 and TRBJ2-7; possible D gene TRBD1, 5 bases. The CDR3 sequence is 12 residues long. Germline V gene data show CDR1 as MNHEY and CDR2 as SVGAGI. Trimming shortened V by 6 bases and J by 3 bases, and 9 bases separated the two germline ends. The CDR3 DNA follows: TGTGCCAGCAGGCCTGACAGCTACGAGCAGTACTTC. Translated: CASRPDSYEQYF.

The V call is TRBV7-9, the J call TRBJ2-7; D is perhaps TRBD1 (6 bases). This CDR3 is built from 16 residues. Between the trimmed V and J ends, which lost 0 bases and 0 bases, there was a span of 12 bases. The germline V gene encodes CDR1 SEHNR and CDR2 FQNEAQ (reference sequence). DNA of the CDR3: TGTGCCAGCAGCTTAGCCCGTACAGGGTCCTCCTACGAGCAGTACTTC. Protein: CASSLARTGSSYEQYF.

This clone was counted only a few times. The rearrangement joins TRBV21-1 to TRBJ1-4. TRBV21-1 is described as a pseudogene. The CDR3 extends over 14 amino acids. CDR3 bases: TGTGCCAGCAGCCCCCGGAAGGGACCTGAAAAACTGTTTTTT. As protein: CASSPRKGPEKLFF.

The chain uses TRBV4-3 and TRBJ2-7, with D possibly being TRBD1 or TRBD2 (5 bases each). CDR3 length: 15 amino acids. From germline, CDR1 is LGHNA and CDR2 YSLEER. The V end was cut by 0 bases, the J end by 3 bases, with 12 bases between. The CDR3 is CASSQDWDGVYEQYF. For the CDR3, the DNA is TGCGCCAGCAGCCAAGATTGGGACGGAGTCTACGAGCAGTACTTC.

The J gene is TRBJ2-7, the V gene TRBV19; TRBD2 matches 7 bases. Germline V CDR1 and CDR2: LNHDA, SQIVND (reference sequence). V gave up 3 bases and J gave up 3 bases; unmatched junction bases: 5. This CDR3 has 14 amino acids. The CDR3 is CASSIRGDLYEQYF. CDR3 nucleotide sequence: TGTGCCAGTAGTATTCGGGGGGACCTCTACGAGCAGTACTTC.

This clone counts as medium-sized (0.01 to 0.1%). The chain has TRBV29-1 and TRBJ1-5, with a tentative D call TRBD1 (5 bases). The CDR3 runs to 13 residues. V lost 2 bases and J lost 4, with 9 bases in between. CDR1 is SQVTM and CDR2 is ANQGSEA in the germline V gene. The chain's CDR3 is CSVEPGGNQPQHF. CDR3 bases: TGCAGCGTTGAACCCGGGGGAAATCAGCCCCAGCATTTT.

A single count supports this clone. The V gene is TRBV12-5, the J gene TRBJ2-3; 11 bases are shared with TRBD2. Germline CDR1 is LGHNT and CDR2 is FRNRAP. The V gene end was trimmed by 7 bases and the J gene end by 4 bases; junction bases not matched to a gene: 7. The CDR3 spans 15 residues. The DNA of the CDR3 is TGTGCTAGTGCCTTGGTAGCGGGGGGGGCAGATACGCAGTATTTT. It encodes CASALVAGGADTQYF. Together with reference TRBV12-5 and TRBJ2-3, the CDR3 gives the full variable domain: DARVTQTPRHKVTEMGQEVTMRCQPILGHNTVFWYRQTMMQGLELLAYFRNRAPLDDSGMPKDRFSAEMPDATLATLKIQPSEPRDSAVYFCASALVAGGADTQYFGPGTRLTVL.

The V and J genes are TRBV27 and TRBJ1-1; D is unresolved. V lost 1 base and J lost 0, with 9 bases in between. The CDR3 covers 15 residues. CDR1 is MNHEY, CDR2 SMNVEV, per germline (reference sequence). The CDR3, as DNA: TGTGCCAGCAGTTTATGGCCGACCCTGAACACTGAAGCTTTCTTT. Translated: CASSLWPTLNTEAFF.

V usage is TRBV6-1 and J usage is TRBJ1-5; D uncertain. Trimming stripped 0 bases from V and 2 bases from J, with 11 bases between. Germline CDR1 is MNHNS and CDR2 is SASEGT. This CDR3 has 16 amino acids. The CDR3 here is CASSEASVIGNQPQHF. The CDR3 DNA sequence: TGTGCCAGCAGTGAAGCCTCGGTGATAGGCAATCAGCCCCAGCATTTT.

The chain links TRBV27 to TRBJ2-1, with TRBD2 as a possible D gene (6 bases). Germline CDR1 is MNHEY and CDR2 is SMNVEV (reference sequence). V was cut by 5 bases and J by 7 bases, with 15 bases left in between. There are 14 residues in the CDR3. The CDR3 protein is CASSILGTANEQFF. CDR3 sequence (DNA): TGTGCCAGCAGTATACTTGGGACTGCAAATGAGCAGTTCTTC.

This clone was picked up one time. This rearrangement joins TRBV5-1 to TRBJ1-1; 10 bases line up with TRBD1. CDR1 is SGHRS and CDR2 is YFSETQ in the germline V gene. CDR3 length equals 14 residues. The trim removed 1 base at V and 4 bases at J, leaving 1 base unmatched. This CDR3 reads CASSLRTGGTEAFF. In DNA form, the CDR3 reads TGCGCCAGCAGCTTGAGGACAGGGGGCACTGAAGCTTTCTTT.

V and J are TRBV10-3 and TRBJ1-1, with a tentative D call TRBD1 (6 bases). This CDR3 has 13 residues. Trimming shortened V by 6 bases and J by 4 bases, and 12 bases separated the two germline ends. Germline CDR1 and CDR2: ENHRY and SYGVKD. CDR3 region: CAIRQGEGTEAFF. In DNA, the CDR3 is TGTGCCATCAGACAGGGAGAAGGCACTGAAGCTTTCTTT.

The V gene is TRBV25-1, the J gene TRBJ1-1; weak D call: TRBD1 (5 bases). Trimming took 4 bases from V and 9 from J, leaving 18 bases between them. The CDR3 consists of 14 residues. CDR1 is MGHDK and CDR2 is SYGVNS in the germline V gene. The CDR3 is CASSALQGEGKAFF. CDR3 DNA sequence: TGTGCCAGCAGTGCACTTCAGGGAGAGGGGAAAGCTTTCTTT.

This rearrangement joins TRBV7-8 to TRBJ2-7, with D possibly TRBD2 on 6 matching bases. The CDR3 covers 11 residues. The germline CDR1 and CDR2 sequences are SGHVS and FQNEAQ. Trimming shortened V by 5 bases and J by 7 bases, and 9 bases separated the two germline ends. The CDR3 spells CASSPGGEQYF. CDR3 DNA: TGTGCCAGCAGCCCCGGGGGTGAGCAGTACTTC.

The chain employs TRBV25-1 and TRBJ1-6, with TRBD1 matching 11 bases. This CDR3 has 14 amino acids. Losses at the gene ends were 4 bases for V and 11 bases for J; bases not matched to a gene: 4. Per germline, CDR1 MGHDK and CDR2 SYGVNS. This chain's CDR3 is CASSVGTGGAPLHF. CDR3 in DNA: TGTGCCAGCAGTGTTGGGACAGGGGGTGCACCCCTCCACTTT. Using reference TRBV25-1 and TRBJ1-6 for the parts outside the CDR3, the full variable domain is EADIYQTPRYLVIGTGKKITLECSQTMGHDKMYWYQQDPGMELHLIHYSYGVNSTEKGDLSSESTVSRIRTEHFPLTLESARPSHTSQYLCASSVGTGGAPLHFGNGTRLTVT.

The V gene is TRBV4-1, the J gene TRBJ2-1; possible D gene TRBD1, 5 bases. This CDR3 comprises 16 residues. The germline CDR1 and CDR2 sequences are MGHRA and YSYEKL. The V end was cut by 4 bases, the J end by 4 bases, with 17 bases between. CDR3 sequence (DNA): TGCGCCAGCAGCCCTTTTCGTGGGGCCTTATACAATGAGCAGTTCTTC. Encoded protein: CASSPFRGALYNEQFF.

There are a few counts of this clone. The gene calls are TRBV7-2 and TRBJ2-3; 7 bases align to TRBD2. V shed 5 bases, J shed 6 bases, and the junction held 5 bases outside the gene matches. Looked up from germline, CDR1 is SGHTA and CDR2 is FQGNSA. The CDR3 is 13 amino acids. The CDR3 DNA reads as TGTGCCAGCAGCCCCGGACTAGTGGATACGCAGTATTTT. Translating gives CASSPGLVDTQYF.

V usage is TRBV5-6 and J usage is TRBJ2-7, with D perhaps TRBD1 or TRBD2 (6 bases each). V lost 1 base to trimming and J lost 5 bases, with 13 bases between them. This CDR3 spans 14 amino acids. Germline CDR1 reads SGHDT; CDR2 reads YYEEEE. The DNA of the CDR3 is TGTGCCAGCAGCTTGAAATGGGGGGCCCACGAGCAGTACTTC. It specifies CASSLKWGAHEQYF.

This clone was observed a handful of times. The chain couples TRBV4-3 to TRBJ2-1; D not resolved. CDR3 length equals 14 residues. CDR1 and CDR2 from the germline V gene are LGHNA and YSLEER. Trimming took off 0 bases at V and 7 bases at J, with 10 bases between the two ends. CDR3 nucleotide sequence: TGCGCCAGCAGCCAAGATGGAAGGCGGAATGAGCAGTTCTTC. Amino acid sequence: CASSQDGRRNEQFF.

This clone came up once. The chain couples TRBV27 to TRBJ2-1, with D perhaps assigned TRBD1 or TRBD2 (5 bases each). The V gene lost 7 bases and the J gene lost 2 bases, with 15 bases spanning the gap. Per germline, CDR1 MNHEY and CDR2 SMNVEV (reference sequence). CDR3 size: 15 residues. The DNA for the CDR3 is TGTGCCAGCACCCAGGTGGGGGTGGCCTACAATGAGCAGTTCTTC. It specifies CASTQVGVAYNEQFF.

This chain links TRBV5-6 with TRBJ1-5; maybe TRBD1 (6 bases). The CDR3 covers 14 residues. The V end lost 0 bases, the J end lost 6 bases, and 10 bases lay between the germline ends. Germline CDR1 reads SGHDT; CDR2 reads YYEEEE. This CDR3 reads CASSLAAGAQPQHF. CDR3 nucleotide sequence: TGTGCCAGCAGCTTGGCGGCAGGGGCTCAGCCCCAGCATTTT.

The chain employs TRBV5-6 and TRBJ2-7, with TRBD2 identical over 9 bases. Germline CDR1 is SGHDT and CDR2 is YYEEEE. J lost 1 base, V lost 4 bases, and 3 bases had no gene match. The length of the CDR3 is 14 residues. The CDR3 nucleotides are TGTGCCAGCAGCCGCGGACTAGCGTCCTACGAGCAGTACTTC. It translates to CASSRGLASYEQYF.

The rearrangement joins TRBV11-2 to TRBJ1-1; D is ambiguous. V was pared by 1 base and J by 2 bases, with 8 bases between. The germline CDR1 and CDR2 sequences are SGHAT and FQNNGV. This CDR3 comprises 14 residues. The CDR3 DNA reads as TGTGCCAGCAGCTTAGTAGATGTTAACACTGAAGCTTTCTTT. Translation gives CASSLVDVNTEAFF.

There are a few counts of this clone. The chain links TRBV9 to TRBJ1-1, with 9 bases that match TRBD1. Per the germline V gene, CDR1 is SGDLS and CDR2 is YYNGEE. The CDR3 contains 14 residues. With 4 bases clipped from V and 5 bases from J, the junction kept 6 bases outside the gene matches. The DNA for the CDR3 is TGTGCCAGCAGCATTACAGGGGGCAGGACTGAAGCTTTCTTT. Its protein is CASSITGGRTEAFF.

This clone was recorded a few times. CDR3 loop: CASSEGYGGNTIYF. CDR3 nucleotides: TGTGCCAGCAGTGAAGGGTATGGCGGAAACACCATATATTTT. V is TRBV2 and J is TRBJ1-3; D not certain. The germline gives CDR1 SNHLY, CDR2 FYNNEI. The CDR3 consists of 14 residues. The V and J ends lost 1 base and 4 bases respectively, with 8 bases between them.

The sample holds one count of this clone. The chain combines TRBV19 with TRBJ2-1; a weak D match, TRBD2 (5 bases). Germline loops: CDR1 LNHDA, CDR2 SQIVND (reference sequence). This CDR3 spans 13 amino acids. Trimming removed 3 bases at V and 9 bases at J, with 12 bases between. The CDR3 sequence: CASSILPSSEQFF. The CDR3 DNA is TGTGCCAGTAGTATTCTTCCTAGCAGTGAGCAGTTCTTC.